Listed here are 10 T cell receptor beta chains from one sample, sequenced in a study of Ad26.COV2.S vaccination and SARS-CoV-2 variants. Treatment indicated: some 19 received Ad26.COV2.S at low or high dose, single or two shots; about 5 received placebo; per-sample allocation not given. Vaccine and placebo recipients were sampled on day 63 after the first injection. Only in-frame clones appear in the TCRdb table, and some are missing; sequencing was by immunoSEQ multiplex PCR. The sample yields roughly 460,000 clones, roughly nine tenths seen once. Sequenced material: peripheral blood, taken in a trial of Ad26.COV2.S vaccine versus placebo. The source is a person aged 18-65 years who received the Ad26.COV2.S COVID-19 vaccine or a placebo.

This clone was counted only a few times. The V gene is TRBV6-6, the J gene TRBJ1-5; a possible D gene is TRBD1 (6 bases). CDR1 MNHNY and CDR2 SVGAGI come from the germline V gene (reference sequence). The CDR3 is made up of 16 amino acids. V gave up 5 bases and J gave up 2 bases, with 16 bases separating them. For the CDR3, the DNA is TGTGCCAGCAGTAAGGGACAAGCATATCGCAATCAGCCCCAGCATTTT. It is translated as CASSKGQAYRNQPQHF.

The chain joins TRBV19 to TRBJ1-2; maybe TRBD1 (6 bases). Trimming left V 9 bases short and J 5 bases short, with 16 bases between. Germline V gene sequence: CDR1 LNHDA, CDR2 SQIVND (reference sequence). The CDR3 has 13 amino acids. The CDR3: CASNQGTPYGYTF. CDR3 in DNA: TGTGCCAGCAACCAGGGGACACCTTATGGCTACACCTTC.

This sequence joins TRBV7-2 and TRBJ2-3; 9 bases align to TRBD2. Looked up from germline, CDR1 is SGHTA and CDR2 is FQGNSA. This CDR3 is 15 amino acids long. The V and J ends lost 4 bases and 2 bases, in that order; junction bases with no gene match: 4. CDR3 bases: TGTGCCAGCAGCTGGACTAGCGTCGACACAGATACGCAGTATTTT. It specifies CASSWTSVDTDTQYF.

V gene TRBV2 combines with J gene TRBJ2-7; 11 bases align to TRBD2. This CDR3 is built from 14 residues. Germline values: CDR1 SNHLY, CDR2 FYNNEI. Unmatched junction bases numbered 3, after V lost 6 bases and J lost 2 bases. CDR3 region: CASRGLAVTYEQYF. The CDR3 nucleotides are TGTGCCAGCAGGGGACTAGCGGTCACCTACGAGCAGTACTTC.

This chain joins TRBV19 and TRBJ1-5, with D perhaps matching TRBD1 (5 bases). Per germline, CDR1 LNHDA and CDR2 SQIVND (reference sequence). The CDR3 spans 14 residues. V gave up 5 bases and J gave up 7 bases, with 15 bases separating them. The CDR3 nucleotides are TGTGCCAGTAGTTTTCAGGGAGTCGGCCAGCCCCAGCATTTT. This gives the protein CASSFQGVGQPQHF.

The chain is built from TRBV2 and TRBJ2-7, with 10 bases lining up with TRBD1. CDR1 SNHLY and CDR2 FYNNEI come from the germline V gene. V was clipped by 6 bases and J by 2 bases; unmatched bases: 4. The CDR3 consists of 14 residues. Here the CDR3 DNA reads TGTGCCAGCAGCCGGGACAGGGGACCCTACGAGCAGTACTTC. Translating it yields CASSRDRGPYEQYF.

The V and J genes are TRBV30 and TRBJ2-3; perhaps TRBD2 as D (6 bases). Trimming left V 2 bases short and J 0 bases short, with 9 bases between. The length of the CDR3 is 14 residues. Germline V gene lookup returns CDR1 GTSNPN and CDR2 SVGIG (reference sequence). The CDR3 nucleotides are TGTGCCTGGAGTTTCAGCGGGAGCACAGATACGCAGTATTTT. Encoded protein: CAWSFSGSTDTQYF.

The chain combines TRBV27 with TRBJ2-7; D might be TRBD1 or TRBD2, each matching 6 bases. Germline CDR1 is MNHEY and CDR2 is SMNVEV (reference sequence). The CDR3 runs 15 residues. V shed 3 bases and J shed 2 bases, with 14 bases lying between them. CDR3 in DNA: TGTGCCAGCAGTTTGATGGCGGGACACACCTACGAGCAGTACTTC. Its translation: CASSLMAGHTYEQYF.

The rearrangement joins TRBV27 to TRBJ2-7, with 8 bases aligning to TRBD1. Unmatched junction bases numbered 8, after V lost 5 bases and J lost 2 bases. The CDR3 has 15 residues. CDR1 is MNHEY, CDR2 SMNVEV, per germline (reference sequence). The CDR3 spells CASSPTTGDPYEQYF. The CDR3 nucleotides read TGTGCCAGCAGTCCTACGACAGGGGACCCCTACGAGCAGTACTTC.

This chain uses TRBV5-4 with TRBJ1-4; D is uncertain. The CDR3 runs 14 residues. V dropped 2 bases and J dropped 3 bases, with 8 bases sitting between them. CDR1 and CDR2 (germline): SGHNT, YYREEE (reference sequence). The CDR3 coding sequence is TGTGCCAGCAGCTTCCGGGGTGCTAATGAAAAACTGTTTTTT. This codes for CASSFRGANEKLFF.